The 10 T cell receptor beta chains below all came from one sample that was sequenced in a study of shared clonotypes between healthy human individuals. Only in-frame clones appear in the TCRdb table, and some are missing; sequencing was by immunoSEQ multiplex PCR. Of 2 million to 2.5 million clones listed, approximately 94% are singletons. Sequences were obtained from naive CD4+ T cells sorted from blood. Subset in this sample: CD45RA+ positively selected. All receptors derive from a man aged 18 to 29 in good health.

The V call is TRBV7-2, the J call TRBJ2-5; no clear D. There are 13 residues in the CDR3. Trimming removed 5 bases at V and 1 base at J, with 8 bases between. The germline gives CDR1 SGHTA, CDR2 FQGNSA. In DNA form, the CDR3 reads TGTGCCAGCAGCCTGATGGTCCAAGAGACCCAGTACTTC. It translates to CASSLMVQETQYF.

V is TRBV5-6 and J is TRBJ1-1, with TRBD1 as a possible D gene (6 bases). V lost 1 base and J 8 bases, leaving 18 bases between the germline ends. The germline V gene encodes CDR1 SGHDT and CDR2 YYEEEE. The CDR3 sequence is 15 residues long. In DNA, the CDR3 is TGTGCCAGCAGCTTGAACCAGTGGGGGGCTGAGGAAGCTTTCTTT. Its translation: CASSLNQWGAEEAFF. Supplemented by reference TRBV5-6 and TRBJ1-1, the full variable domain reads DAGVTQSPTHLIKTRGQQVTLRCSPKSGHDTVSWYQQALGQGPQFIFQYYEEEERQRGNFPDRFSGHQFPNYSSELNVNALLLGDSALYLCASSLNQWGAEEAFFGQGTRLTVV.

The gene calls are TRBV19 and TRBJ1-6; no definite D call. With 9 bases removed from V and 5 bases from J, the gap between germline ends came to 14 bases. The CDR3 consists of 14 residues. In germline, CDR1 is LNHDA, CDR2 SQIVND (reference sequence). The CDR3 here is CASHKGAHNSPLHF. The CDR3 nucleotides are TGTGCCAGCCACAAGGGTGCCCATAATTCACCCCTCCACTTT.

The J gene is TRBJ2-7, the V gene TRBV5-6; D could derive from TRBD1 or TRBD2 (5 bases each). Germline V gene lookup returns CDR1 SGHDT and CDR2 YYEEEE. V was shortened by 3 bases and J by 4 bases, with 8 bases between the two germline ends. The CDR3 spans 12 residues. CDR3 region: CASSWGFYEQYF. For the CDR3, the DNA is TGTGCCAGCAGCTGGGGGTTTTACGAGCAGTACTTC.

This rearrangement joins TRBV5-6 to TRBJ2-7, with 8 bases aligning to TRBD1. The CDR3 sequence is 14 residues long. After removal of 1 base from V and 3 bases from J, the junction contained 3 bases not matched to a gene. The V gene's germline CDR1 is SGHDT and CDR2 YYEEEE. CDR3 bases: TGTGCCAGCAGCTTGAGTGGGACAGGCTACGAGCAGTACTTC. Its protein is CASSLSGTGYEQYF.

The chain is built from TRBV7-9 and TRBJ1-6; D not certain. The CDR3 loop spans 15 amino acids. V lost 3 bases and J lost 6, with 12 bases in between. Germline V CDR1 and CDR2: SEHNR, FQNEAQ (reference sequence). The CDR3 DNA follows: TGTGCCAGCAGCTTCGGACTCGCCTTTAATTCACCCCTCCACTTT. The encoded protein is CASSFGLAFNSPLHF.

V and J are TRBV7-2 and TRBJ2-3; the match to TRBD2 covers 7 bases. Trimming took 3 bases from V and 4 from J; bases not matched to a gene: 4. The CDR3 is 14 residues long. Germline assignment: CDR1 SGHTA and CDR2 FQGNSA. The CDR3 spells CASSFYREADTQYF. DNA of the CDR3: TGTGCCAGCAGCTTCTATCGGGAGGCAGATACGCAGTATTTT.

The genes are TRBV5-8 and TRBJ2-3; 9 bases line up with TRBD2. Germline V gene data show CDR1 as SGHTS and CDR2 as YDEGEE. The CDR3 contains 16 residues. V lost 0 bases and J lost 2; bases outside the gene matches: 4. CDR3 in DNA: TGTGCCAGCAGCTTGGGTCTAGCGGGACACACAGATACGCAGTATTTT. This gives the protein CASSLGLAGHTDTQYF.

The genes are TRBV28 and TRBJ1-2, with 7 bases fitting TRBD1. V dropped 2 bases and J dropped 7; count of bases not matched to a gene: 10. The CDR3 loop spans 15 amino acids. The germline gives CDR1 MDHEN, CDR2 SYDVKM. CDR3: CASSLGAGGPLGYTF. The CDR3 DNA sequence: TGTGCCAGCAGTTTAGGGGCAGGGGGACCACTTGGCTACACCTTC.

The chain employs TRBV19 and TRBJ2-2; the D is unclear. The length of the CDR3 is 14 residues. Per the germline V gene, CDR1 is LNHDA and CDR2 is SQIVND (reference sequence). The V end lost 6 bases, the J end lost 0 bases, and 8 bases lay between the germline ends. The CDR3: CASRSLANTGELFF. DNA for the CDR3: TGTGCCAGTAGGAGCCTAGCGAACACCGGGGAGCTGTTTTTT.